This is a list of T cell receptor beta chains from one sample in a study of response to subunit inactivated influenza vaccine. TCRdb redid the calling of the RT-PCR reads with MiXCR, one entry per CDR3 protein. In the table there are about 570,000 distinct CDR3 sequences, around 11% of which are singletons. The same specimen was also included in a second study, on T cells expressing NK-cell markers.

The starting material was PBMCs from blood, obtained on the day of vaccination. The receptor set was obtained from a man aged 50 or older who received an inactivated influenza vaccine. Each CDR3 is given with its conserved first and last residue. A D gene is named only where the DNA matches it firmly. Clone size is given for some rows only: seen once, a few or many times, or a class if the clone is expanded.

V,D,size,J,length,DNA,CDR3
TRBV9,-,few,TRBJ2-7,14,TGTGCCAGCAGCCCCCGGGACAACTCCTACGAGCAGTACTTC,CASSPRDNSYEQYF
TRBV20-1,-,-,TRBJ1-1,13,TGCAGTGCTAGAAGGTCAGCGAACACTGAAGCTTTCTTT,CSARRSANTEAFF
TRBV4-3,TRBD2,few,TRBJ2-5,15,TGCGCCAGCAGCCAAACTAGCGGGCGGCAAGAGACCCAGTACTTC,CASSQTSGRQETQYF
TRBV12-3/TRBV12-4,-,few,TRBJ1-6,14,TGTGCCAGCAGTTCGGGGAGGGATAATTCACCCCTCCACTTT,CASSSGRDNSPLHF
TRBV21-1,-,-,TRBJ2-5,15,TGTGCCAGCAGCAACATCCCTGGGGGCTGGGAGACCCAGTACTTC,CASSNIPGGWETQYF
TRBV20-1,TRBD1,few,TRBJ1-2,16,TGCAGTGCTAGAGATCCCCCCAGGGGGCGCGGCTATGGCTACACCTTC,CSARDPPRGRGYGYTF
TRBV29-1,-,many,TRBJ2-2,14,TGCAGCGTTCTGCGGAATGCGAACACCGGGGAGCTGTTTTTT,CSVLRNANTGELFF
TRBV12-3/TRBV12-4,-,-,TRBJ1-2,15,TGTGCCAGCAGTCCCGACCCGACAGGCAACTATGGCTACACCTTC,CASSPDPTGNYGYTF
TRBV11-2,-,-,TRBJ2-1,21,TGTGCCAGCAGCTTATCTACGAGACTACAACACCGAGGGGCTGTTCCCAATGAGCAGTTCTTC,CASSLSTRLQHRGAVPNEQFF
TRBV20-1,TRBD1,few,TRBJ1-1,13,TGCAGTGCAGTACAGGGGATCGGCACTGAAGCTTTCTTT,CSAVQGIGTEAFF
TRBV6-2/TRBV6-3,TRBD1,many,TRBJ2-7,13,TGTGCCAGCAGAGAGGGACAGGCCTACGAGCAGTACTTC,CASREGQAYEQYF
TRBV12-3/TRBV12-4,-,-,TRBJ2-7,13,TGTGCCAGCAGAACGGACAGTACCTACGAGCAGTACTTC,CASRTDSTYEQYF
TRBV30,-,few,TRBJ2-2,16,TGTGCCTGGAGTGAAAGGACGGGGCGGGTCGCCGGGGAGCTGTTTTTT,CAWSERTGRVAGELFF
TRBV7-6,TRBD2,-,TRBJ2-5,16,TGTGCCAGCAGCTTACTAGCGGGGGGGCCGTTTGAGACCCAGTACTTC,CASSLLAGGPFETQYF
TRBV12-3/TRBV12-4,TRBD1,many,TRBJ2-5,14,TGTGCCAGCACCTCTACAGGGGGCAAAGAGACCCAGTACTTC,CASTSTGGKETQYF